This T cell receptor (beta chain) was identified during a study of T-cell reconstitution after alpha-beta-depleted transplantation in children. As it was prepared, the TCRbeta library received unique molecular identifiers. TCRdb redid the calling of the PCR reads with MiXCR, one entry per CDR3 protein. Here the sample spans 200,000 to 250,000 distinct CDR3 sequences, around 9.6% being singletons. The table lists this clonotype with many counts. V was trimmed by 3 bases and J by 1 base, leaving 10 bases between them. Per the germline V gene, CDR1 is DFQATT and CDR2 is SNEGSKA (reference sequence). This CDR3 is 14 amino acids long.

Sequenced material: PBMCs from the stem cell graft donor, taken from the stem cell graft. The rearrangement uses TRBV20-1 and TRBJ2-1; weak D call: TRBD2 (6 bases). The origin of this receptor is a human donor who donated a stem cell graft to a child with acute lymphoblastic leukemia. The CDR3 reads CSASRLASYNEQFF. DNA of the CDR3: TGCAGTGCTAGTCGGCTAGCGTCCTACAATGAGCAGTTCTTC.